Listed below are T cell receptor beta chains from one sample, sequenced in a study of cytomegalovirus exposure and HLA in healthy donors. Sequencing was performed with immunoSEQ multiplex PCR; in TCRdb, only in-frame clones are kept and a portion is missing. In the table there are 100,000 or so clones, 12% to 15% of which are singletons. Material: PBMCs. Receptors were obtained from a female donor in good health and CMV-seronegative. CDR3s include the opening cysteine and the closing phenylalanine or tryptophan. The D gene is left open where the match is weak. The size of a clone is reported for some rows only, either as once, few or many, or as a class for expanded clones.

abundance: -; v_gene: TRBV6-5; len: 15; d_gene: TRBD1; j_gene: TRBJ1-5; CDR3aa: CASSPRTGLNQPQHF; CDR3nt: TGTGCCAGCAGTCCGCGGACAGGCCTCAATCAGCCCCAGCATTTT
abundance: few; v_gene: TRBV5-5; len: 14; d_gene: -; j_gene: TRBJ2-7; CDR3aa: CASSLDSWSYEQYF; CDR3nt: TGTGCCAGCAGCTTGGACAGCTGGTCCTACGAGCAGTACTTC
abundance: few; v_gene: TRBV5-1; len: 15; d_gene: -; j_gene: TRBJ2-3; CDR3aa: CASSLGGGSTDTQYF; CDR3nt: TGCGCCAGCAGCTTGGGAGGGGGAAGCACAGATACGCAGTATTTT
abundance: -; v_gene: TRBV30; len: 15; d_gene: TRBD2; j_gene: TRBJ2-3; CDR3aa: CAWRGAGGFTDTQYF; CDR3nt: TGTGCCTGGAGAGGGGCGGGAGGGTTCACAGATACGCAGTATTTT
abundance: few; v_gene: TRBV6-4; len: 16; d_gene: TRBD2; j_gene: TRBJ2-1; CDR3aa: CASSDEAGGPYNEQFF; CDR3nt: TGTGCCAGCAGTGACGAGGCGGGGGGCCCTTACAATGAGCAGTTCTTC
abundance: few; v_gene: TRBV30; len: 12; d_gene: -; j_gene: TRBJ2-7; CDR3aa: CAWRAGRYEQYF; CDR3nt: TGTGCCTGGAGGGCAGGGAGGTACGAGCAGTACTTC
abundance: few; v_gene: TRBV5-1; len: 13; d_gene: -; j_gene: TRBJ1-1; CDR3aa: CASRDSAESEAFF; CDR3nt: TGCGCCAGCCGGGACTCTGCCGAGTCTGAAGCTTTCTTT
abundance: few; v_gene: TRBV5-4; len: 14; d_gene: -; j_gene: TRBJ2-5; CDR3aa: CASSPVAKKETQYF; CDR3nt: TGTGCCAGCAGCCCCGTGGCAAAAAAAGAGACCCAGTACTTC
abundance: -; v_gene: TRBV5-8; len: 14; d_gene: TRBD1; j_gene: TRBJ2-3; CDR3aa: CASRRTGVTDTQYF; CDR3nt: TGTGCCAGCAGGAGGACAGGGGTCACAGATACGCAGTATTTT
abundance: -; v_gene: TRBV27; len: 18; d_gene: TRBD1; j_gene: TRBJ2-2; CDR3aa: CASSVAPPGGIGTGELFF; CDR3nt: TGTGCCAGCAGTGTAGCCCCTCCAGGGGGAATCGGGACCGGGGAGCTGTTTTTT
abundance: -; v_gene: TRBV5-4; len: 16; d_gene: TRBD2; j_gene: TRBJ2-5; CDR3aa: CASSLTSGMGGETQYF; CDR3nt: TGTGCCAGCAGTCTGACTAGCGGGATGGGCGGGGAGACCCAGTACTTC
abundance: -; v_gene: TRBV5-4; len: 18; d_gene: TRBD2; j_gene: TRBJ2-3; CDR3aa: CASSFGWLAGGQADTQYF; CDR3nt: TGTGCCAGCAGCTTCGGCTGGCTAGCGGGGGGGCAGGCAGATACGCAGTATTTT
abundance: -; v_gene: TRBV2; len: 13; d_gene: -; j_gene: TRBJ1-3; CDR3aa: CASSYDRGNTIYF; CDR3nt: TGTGCCAGCAGCTACGACAGGGGAAACACCATATATTTT
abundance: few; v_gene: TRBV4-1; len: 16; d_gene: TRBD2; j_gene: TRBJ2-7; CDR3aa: CASSHPSGRSSYEQYF; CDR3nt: TGCGCCAGCAGCCACCCTAGCGGGAGGAGCTCCTACGAGCAGTACTTC
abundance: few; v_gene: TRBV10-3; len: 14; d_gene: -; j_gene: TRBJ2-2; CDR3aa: CAIPRGGYTGELFF; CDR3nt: TGTGCCATCCCCCGAGGGGGTTACACCGGGGAGCTGTTTTTT
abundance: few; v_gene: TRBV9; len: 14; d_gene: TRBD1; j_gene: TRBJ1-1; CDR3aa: CASSVATGGTEAFF; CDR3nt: TGTGCCAGCAGCGTAGCTACAGGGGGCACTGAAGCTTTCTTT
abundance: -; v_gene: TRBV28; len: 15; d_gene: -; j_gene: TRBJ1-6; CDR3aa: CASSRAELAVSPLHF; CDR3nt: TGTGCCAGCAGTCGTGCAGAGTTAGCGGTTTCACCCCTCCACTTT
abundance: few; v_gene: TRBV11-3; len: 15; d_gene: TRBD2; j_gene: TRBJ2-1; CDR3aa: CASSSGLAGVSEQFF; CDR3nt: TGTGCCAGCAGCTCCGGACTAGCGGGAGTCAGTGAGCAGTTCTTC
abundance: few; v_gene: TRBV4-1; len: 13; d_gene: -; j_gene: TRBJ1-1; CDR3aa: CASSQAQNTEAFF; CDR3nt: TGCGCCAGCAGCCAAGCACAGAACACTGAAGCTTTCTTT
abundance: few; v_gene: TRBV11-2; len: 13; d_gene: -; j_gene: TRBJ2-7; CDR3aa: CASSLSRGGEQYF; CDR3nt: TGTGCCAGCAGCTTAAGCAGGGGCGGCGAGCAGTACTTC
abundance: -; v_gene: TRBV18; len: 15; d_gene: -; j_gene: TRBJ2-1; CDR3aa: CASSYQDSGDNEQFF; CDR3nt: TGTGCCAGCTCATACCAGGACAGTGGGGACAATGAGCAGTTCTTC
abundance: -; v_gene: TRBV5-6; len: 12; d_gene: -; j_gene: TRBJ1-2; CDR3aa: CASSVRGDGYTF; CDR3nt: TGTGCCAGCAGCGTAAGAGGAGATGGCTACACCTTC
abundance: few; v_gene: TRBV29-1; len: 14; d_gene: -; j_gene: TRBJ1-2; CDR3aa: CSVESNGGQGGYTF; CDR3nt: TGCAGCGTTGAATCGAACGGGGGGCAGGGGGGCTACACCTTC
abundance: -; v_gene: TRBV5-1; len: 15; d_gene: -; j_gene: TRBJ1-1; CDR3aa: CASSLAGKGSTEAFF; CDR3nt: TGCGCCAGCAGCTTGGCGGGAAAAGGGAGCACTGAAGCTTTCTTT
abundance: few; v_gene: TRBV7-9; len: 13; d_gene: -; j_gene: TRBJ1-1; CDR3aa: CASAPGVNTEAFF; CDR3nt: TGTGCCAGCGCCCCCGGGGTTAACACTGAAGCTTTCTTT
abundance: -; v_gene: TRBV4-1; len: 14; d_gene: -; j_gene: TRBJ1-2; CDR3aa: CASSQSRDPYGYTF; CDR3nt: TGCGCCAGCAGCCAAAGCCGGGATCCATATGGCTACACCTTC
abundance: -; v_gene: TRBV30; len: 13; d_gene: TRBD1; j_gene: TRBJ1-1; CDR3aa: CAWGTDRETEAFF; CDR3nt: TGTGCCTGGGGGACAGACAGGGAAACTGAAGCTTTCTTT
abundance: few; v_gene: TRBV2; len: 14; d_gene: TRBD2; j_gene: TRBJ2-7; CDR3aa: CASSPLAGVYEQYF; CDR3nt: TGTGCCAGCAGTCCCCTAGCGGGAGTCTACGAGCAGTACTTC
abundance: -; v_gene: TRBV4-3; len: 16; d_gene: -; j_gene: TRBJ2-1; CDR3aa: CASSQDPGQRSSEQFF; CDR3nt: TGCGCCAGCAGCCAAGACCCCGGACAGAGGTCGAGTGAGCAGTTCTTC
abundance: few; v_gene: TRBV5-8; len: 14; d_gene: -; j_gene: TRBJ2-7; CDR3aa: CASSFYRSSYEQYF; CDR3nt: TGTGCCAGCAGCTTCTACCGAAGCTCCTACGAGCAGTACTTC
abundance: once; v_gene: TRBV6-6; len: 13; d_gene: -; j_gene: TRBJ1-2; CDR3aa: CASTPQEANGYTF; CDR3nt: TGTGCCAGCACCCCCCAGGAAGCTAATGGCTACACCTTC
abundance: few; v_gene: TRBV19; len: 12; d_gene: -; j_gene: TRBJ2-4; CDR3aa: CASSMREAIQYF; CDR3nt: TGTGCCAGTAGTATGAGGGAGGCCATTCAGTACTTC
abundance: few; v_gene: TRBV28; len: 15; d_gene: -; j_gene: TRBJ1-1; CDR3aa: CASRPTYEGNTEAFF; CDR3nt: TGTGCCAGCAGACCAACTTACGAGGGGAACACTGAAGCTTTCTTT
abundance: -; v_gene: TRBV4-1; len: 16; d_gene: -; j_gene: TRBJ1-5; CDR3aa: CASSLRAAGANQPQHF; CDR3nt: TGCGCCAGCAGTCTCCGGGCCGCTGGGGCCAATCAGCCCCAGCATTTT
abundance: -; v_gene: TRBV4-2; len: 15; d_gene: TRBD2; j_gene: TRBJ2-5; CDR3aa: CASSHGASGTETQYF; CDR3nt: TGTGCCAGCAGCCATGGGGCTAGCGGGACTGAGACCCAGTACTTC
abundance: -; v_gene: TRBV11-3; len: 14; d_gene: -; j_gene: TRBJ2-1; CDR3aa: CASSPDSEYNEQFF; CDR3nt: TGTGCCAGCAGCCCGGACAGCGAGTACAATGAGCAGTTCTTC
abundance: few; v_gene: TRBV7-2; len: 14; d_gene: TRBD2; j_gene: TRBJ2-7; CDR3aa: CASSSEAGVYEQYF; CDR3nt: TGTGCCAGCAGCTCGGAAGCGGGAGTTTACGAGCAGTACTTC
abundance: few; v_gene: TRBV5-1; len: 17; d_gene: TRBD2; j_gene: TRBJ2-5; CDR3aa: CASSLGQLAGAQETQYF; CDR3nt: TGCGCCAGCAGCTTGGGACAACTAGCGGGGGCTCAAGAGACCCAGTACTTC
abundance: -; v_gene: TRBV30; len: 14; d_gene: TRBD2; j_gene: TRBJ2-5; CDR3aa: CAWRAGGGLASQYF; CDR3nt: TGTGCCTGGAGGGCGGGAGGCGGTTTAGCCTCGCAGTACTTC
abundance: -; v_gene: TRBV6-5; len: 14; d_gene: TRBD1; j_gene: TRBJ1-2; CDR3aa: CASSRRDRDYGYTF; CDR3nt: TGTGCCAGCAGCCGTCGGGACAGGGATTATGGCTACACCTTC
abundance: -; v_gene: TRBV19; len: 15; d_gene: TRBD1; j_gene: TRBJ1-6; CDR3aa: CASSIGTVGYSPLHF; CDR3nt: TGTGCCAGTAGTATTGGGACAGTTGGGTATTCACCCCTCCACTTT
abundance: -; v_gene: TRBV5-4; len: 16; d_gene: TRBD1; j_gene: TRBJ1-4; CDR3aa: CASSPTPGTGAADVTF; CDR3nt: TGTGCCAGCAGCCCTACCCCAGGGACAGGGGCCGCCGACGTGACTTTT
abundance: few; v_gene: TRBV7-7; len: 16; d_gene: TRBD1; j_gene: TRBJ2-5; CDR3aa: CASSLGRGISQETQYF; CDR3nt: TGTGCTAGCAGCTTAGGCAGGGGGATATCCCAAGAGACCCAGTACTTC
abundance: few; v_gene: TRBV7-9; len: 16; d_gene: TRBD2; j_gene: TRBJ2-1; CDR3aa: CASRPSGGIGGNEQFF; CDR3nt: TGTGCCAGCAGACCTAGCGGGGGAATCGGGGGAAATGAGCAGTTCTTC
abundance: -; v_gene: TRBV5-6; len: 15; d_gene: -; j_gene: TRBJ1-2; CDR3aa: CASSSDRILNYGYTF; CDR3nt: TGTGCCAGCAGCAGCGACAGGATTCTAAACTATGGCTACACCTTC
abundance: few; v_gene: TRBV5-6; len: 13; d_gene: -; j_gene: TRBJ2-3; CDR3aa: CASSLVQQDTQYF; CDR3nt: TGTGCCAGCAGCTTGGTCCAACAGGATACGCAGTATTTT
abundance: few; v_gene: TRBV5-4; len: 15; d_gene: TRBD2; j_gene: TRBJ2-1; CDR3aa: CASSRPGTRNNEQFF; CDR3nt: TGTGCCAGCAGCCGACCCGGGACTAGGAACAATGAGCAGTTCTTC
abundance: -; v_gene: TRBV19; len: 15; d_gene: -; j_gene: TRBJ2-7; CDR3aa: CASSKDGNGFYEQYF; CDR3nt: TGTGCCAGTAGTAAGGACGGGAATGGGTTCTACGAGCAGTACTTC
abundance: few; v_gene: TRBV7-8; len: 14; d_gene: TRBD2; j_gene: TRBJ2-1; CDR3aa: CASSLGGTKNEAFF; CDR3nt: TGTGCCAGCAGCTTAGGTGGGACTAAAAATGAGGCGTTCTTC
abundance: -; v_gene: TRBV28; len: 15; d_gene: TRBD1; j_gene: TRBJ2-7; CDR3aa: CASESAGTGLHEQYF; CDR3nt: TGTGCCAGCGAATCGGCGGGGACAGGGCTCCACGAGCAGTACTTC
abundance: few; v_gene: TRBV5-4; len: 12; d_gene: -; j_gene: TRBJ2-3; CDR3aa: CASSPRADTQYF; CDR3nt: TGTGCCAGCAGCCCCCGGGCAGATACGCAGTATTTT
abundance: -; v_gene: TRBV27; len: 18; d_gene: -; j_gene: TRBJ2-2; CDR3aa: CASSFIGGRGPNTGELFF; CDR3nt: TGTGCCAGCAGTTTTATCGGAGGTCGAGGCCCGAACACCGGGGAGCTGTTTTTT
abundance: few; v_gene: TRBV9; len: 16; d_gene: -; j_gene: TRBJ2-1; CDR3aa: CASSLRAAGLYNEQFF; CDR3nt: TGTGCCAGCAGCCTCCGCGCAGCGGGCCTATACAATGAGCAGTTCTTC